This TCR beta chain originates from a study of blood T cells in healthy people across ages. General study results and limits: As age increased, TCR beta diversity per million T cells fell in a roughly linear fashion. The study found more naive CD4+ cells and higher diversity in long-lived than aged donors. Estimates of total diversity, which came from one million sequenced T cells, were considered to be underestimates.

Germline V gene data show CDR1 as SEHNR and CDR2 as FQNEAQ (reference sequence). This CDR3 region has 13 residues. In this sample, this clonotype turned up a few times. The antigen remains undetermined. Through a sample-barcoded 5' primer and a J-beta primer mix, a second PCR was run for 7 to 11 cycles. TCRdb reanalysed the 5' RACE reads using MiXCR and keeps one entry per CDR3 protein. In the table there are over a million distinct CDR3 sequences, roughly 40% of which are singletons. Donors were healthy Caucasian individuals from Russia aged roughly 6 to 100. The chain is built from TRBV7-9 and TRBJ2-7; D is perhaps TRBD1 (6 bases). The source is a woman aged 18-29 years in good health. The specimen was blood. CDR3 protein: CAGWDTSSYEQYF. Written as DNA, the CDR3 is TGTGCTGGATGGGACACGAGCTCCTACGAGCAGTACTTC. Filled out from reference TRBV7-9 and TRBJ2-7, the complete variable domain reads DTGVSQNPRHKITKRGQNVTFRCDPISEHNRLYWYRQTLGQGPEFLTYFQNEAQLEKSRLLSDRFSAERPKGSFSTLEIQRTEQGDSAMYLCAGWDTSSYEQYFGPGTRLTVT.